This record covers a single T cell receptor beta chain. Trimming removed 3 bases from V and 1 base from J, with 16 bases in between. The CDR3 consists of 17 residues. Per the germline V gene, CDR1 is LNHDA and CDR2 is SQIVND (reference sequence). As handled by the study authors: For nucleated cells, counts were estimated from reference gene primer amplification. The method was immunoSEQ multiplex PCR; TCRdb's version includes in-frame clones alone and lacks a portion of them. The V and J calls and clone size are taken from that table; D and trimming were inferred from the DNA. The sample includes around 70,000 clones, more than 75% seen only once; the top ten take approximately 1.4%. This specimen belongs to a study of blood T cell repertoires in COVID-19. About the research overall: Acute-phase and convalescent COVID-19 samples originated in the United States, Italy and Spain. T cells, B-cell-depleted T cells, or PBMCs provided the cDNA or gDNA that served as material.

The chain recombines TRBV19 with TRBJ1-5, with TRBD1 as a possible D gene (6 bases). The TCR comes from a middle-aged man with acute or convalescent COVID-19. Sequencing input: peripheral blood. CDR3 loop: CASSILLGGGSNQPQHF. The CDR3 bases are TGTGCCAGTAGTATTCTTCTAGGGGGGGGAAGCAATCAGCCCCAGCATTTT. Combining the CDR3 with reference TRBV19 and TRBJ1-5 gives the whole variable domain DGGITQSPKYLFRKEGQNVTLSCEQNLNHDAMYWYRQDPGQGLRLIYYSQIVNDFQKGDIAEGYSVSREKKESFPLTVTSAQKNPTAFYLCASSILLGGGSNQPQHFGDGTRLSIL.